Below, one T cell receptor (beta chain) is given with its context. Its cognate antigen is unknown. The data were taken from a study of T cell responses to AZD1222 COVID-19 vaccine. Timing groups of about 4 and about 12 weeks for second doses were pooled. Using immunoSEQ multiplex PCR, the repertoire was profiled, and TCRdb retains in-frame clones only, with some absent. The table records 150,000 to 250,000 clones, roughly 92% of them present only once. This CDR3 region has 14 residues. V dropped 6 bases and J dropped 5 bases, with 17 bases sitting between them. Germline V lookup: CDR1 SGHRS, CDR2 YFSETQ. Study conclusions and caveats: Among the donors, most were white British and more were female, and clonal diversity was possibly underestimated. None of the repertoires were sampled until the peak T cell response had passed.

Sample: peripheral blood, taken 28 days after the second AZD1222 dose. The chain has TRBV5-1 and TRBJ2-5, with D perhaps matching TRBD2 (5 bases). The source is an adult who received the AZD1222 COVID-19 vaccine. The CDR3 loop is CASTRGGVQETQYF. In nucleotides, the CDR3 is TGCGCCAGCACCCGGGGTGGCGTTCAGGAGACCCAGTACTTC.